The sequence of this T cell receptor beta chain was determined in a study of OX40 agonist ivuxolimab in advanced cancers. Points from the study as a whole: Some nonresponders additionally presented with little normalized T-cell clonal expansion.

Profiled with immunoSEQ multiplex PCR; TCRdb holds only in-frame clones, not every one. The repertoire has about 51,000 clones, approximately 83% of them found once; the top ten carry less than 4%. The V end lost 0 bases, the J end lost 8 bases, and 12 bases lay between the germline ends. The CDR3 runs to 14 residues. CDR1 is SGDLS, CDR2 YYNGEE, per germline. In the case of this clone: Its cognate antigen is unknown.

The input for sequencing was CD4+ or CD8+ T cells sorted from blood, taken in a trial of the OX40 agonist ivuxolimab. The chain recombines TRBV9 with TRBJ2-1, with D tentatively TRBD1 (6 bases). This TCR came from an adult with an advanced solid tumor such as melanoma, head and neck, liver or kidney cancer. The CDR3 sequence is CASSVDHRAHEQFF. The CDR3, as DNA: TGTGCCAGCAGCGTAGACCACAGGGCACATGAGCAGTTCTTC.